These 6 T cell receptor beta chains share one sample of origin, sequenced in a study of blood T cell repertoires in COVID-19. Here immunoSEQ multiplex PCR was the method, and the copy in TCRdb shows in-frame clones only, minus some. The sample yields about 220,000 clones, roughly four fifths seen once. Specimen: peripheral blood. These receptors all come from a woman aged 40 to 55 with active or convalescent COVID-19.

The chain recombines TRBV5-4 with TRBJ2-2; possibly TRBD1 for D (6 bases). Germline V lookup: CDR1 SGHNT, CDR2 YYREEE (reference sequence). The ends were cut back, 2 bases at V and 3 bases at J, with 14 bases in the middle. This CDR3 region has 16 residues. CDR3 in amino acids: CASSLKTTGDTGELFF. DNA for the CDR3: TGTGCCAGCAGCTTAAAAACGACAGGTGACACCGGGGAGCTGTTTTTT.

The V gene is TRBV28, the J gene TRBJ2-7; 16 bases fit TRBD2. Trimming at V came to 6 bases and at J to 2 bases, leaving 4 bases not matched to a gene. Germline loops: CDR1 MDHEN, CDR2 SYDVKM. The CDR3 is 16 amino acids. DNA for the CDR3: TGTGCCAGCAGCCAGGGGACTAGCGGGGGGGCCTACGAGCAGTACTTC. This codes for CASSQGTSGGAYEQYF.

This chain links TRBV27 with TRBJ1-2; tentative D call: TRBD1 (6 bases). Germline CDR1 and CDR2: MNHEY and SMNVEV (reference sequence). Trimming removed 2 bases from V and 3 bases from J, with 10 bases in between. The CDR3 loop spans 14 amino acids. CDR3 nucleotides: TGTGCCAGCAGTTTACAGGGGACCCACTATGGCTACACCTTC. This encodes CASSLQGTHYGYTF.

This sequence joins TRBV7-9 and TRBJ1-4; 8 bases align to TRBD1. Germline V CDR1 and CDR2: SEHNR, FQNEAQ (reference sequence). The CDR3 runs 15 residues. J gave up 8 bases and V 4 bases, and 9 bases lay outside the gene matches. CDR3 sequence: CASSSTTGEGEKLFF. The CDR3 nucleotides are TGTGCCAGCAGCTCTACGACAGGGGAGGGAGAAAAACTGTTTTTT.

The rearrangement links TRBV28 to TRBJ2-1; possibly TRBD2 for D (6 bases). Trimming removed 7 bases at V and 8 bases at J, with 15 bases between. Germline V lookup: CDR1 MDHEN, CDR2 SYDVKM. This CDR3 region has 13 residues. CDR3 nucleotide sequence: TGTGCCAGCACCTATTCTGGGGAGGATGAGCAGTTCTTC. This sequence encodes CASTYSGEDEQFF.

The rearrangement links TRBV4-3 to TRBJ1-4; no clear D. With 0 bases removed from V and 2 bases from J, the gap between germline ends came to 16 bases. The CDR3 loop spans 18 amino acids. Looked up from germline, CDR1 is LGHNA and CDR2 is YSLEER. The CDR3 loop is CASSQEFAVLGTNEKLFF. CDR3 coding DNA: TGCGCCAGCAGCCAAGAGTTCGCCGTCCTAGGTACTAATGAAAAACTGTTTTTT.